The T cell receptor (delta chain) under discussion was sequenced for a study of gammadelta T cells in human blood (dated by TCRdb to between 2020 and 2021). The protocol used for the library was RT-PCR. TCRdb lists the instrument as Illumina MiSeq. TCRdb reprocessed the public data with the CATT caller; entries with the same nucleotide sequence were combined afterwards. The sample yields more than 1,500 delta-chain clones; more than 8% were counted once. The ten largest make up about 4.3% of the sample. As a fraction of the sample, this clone is large (0.1 to 1%). Its cognate antigen has yet to be identified. Base quality data are lacking; no much larger clone is found one base away. The same CDR3 can be traced to other DNA sequences in this sample. From V the trimming removes 2 bases and from J it removes 0 bases, while the gene matches leave 22 bases of the junction unaccounted for. The CDR1 and CDR2 encoded by the germline V gene are TSWWSYY and QGS. Measured from the cysteine to the phenylalanine, the CDR3 is 22 residues long. Here the CDR3 DNA is all that survives: 66 bases in frame from base 1.

Results and caveats for the whole study, not just this receptor: According to the study, polyclonal expansion of innate gamma-delta T cells right after birth appeared to be driven by microbial exposure.

The clonotype originates from a human donor. Input material: non-Vgamma9Vdelta2 gamma-delta T cells from infant blood. The V and J segments used are TRDV1 and TRDJ1; TRDD3 aligns with 9 central bases. The base sequence is TGTGCTCTTGGGGAAAGAACCTTCCTTGGATTACTGGGGGACCAGTACACCGATAAACTCATCTTT. Translated, this gives CALGERTFLGLLGDQYTDKLIF.